The 15 T cell receptor beta chains below were found in one sample sequenced in a study of CXCR3-negative and CXCR3-positive naive CD8 T cells. Study-level results: Higher TRB CDR3 hydrophobicity marked CXCR3-positive naive cells relative to CXCR3-negative naive cells.

The TRB libraries of cDNA were built by UMI-labeled 5' RACE. From its re-call of the 5' RACE reads, TCRdb lists each CDR3 protein once, without DNA. The table gives about 53,000 distinct CDR3 sequences; the top ten clones make up around 0.5% of it. The antigens of these receptors remain unknown. The material sequenced was naive CXCR3+ CD8+ T cells from blood. The subset was: CD45RO-CCR7+CD27+CD95- naive CD8+ T cells expressing CXCR3 (TNR3+). The receptors shown here come from a human donor in good health. Some clones in this sample may be carry-over from other donors' samples.

The genes are TRBV29-1 and TRBJ2-3; the TCRdb D gene call, TRBD1, has no DNA to confirm it. The length of the CDR3 is 13 residues. Germline V gene data show CDR1 as SQVTM and CDR2 as ANQGSEA. The CDR3 loop is CSADRGSTDTQYF.

This rearrangement joins TRBV7-9 to TRBJ2-6; the D call from TCRdb, TRBD1, cannot be confirmed without DNA. The germline CDR1 and CDR2 sequences are SEHNR and FQNEAQ (reference sequence). This CDR3 is built from 15 residues. The chain's CDR3 is CASSFRDVGANVLTF.

The chain is built from TRBV15 and TRBJ2-5; absent DNA, TCRdb's TRBD1 call cannot be checked. From germline, CDR1 is LNHNV and CDR2 YYDKDF (reference sequence). The CDR3 sequence is 15 residues long. CDR3 sequence reads: CATSRDPLSGETQYF.

The chain links TRBV4-3 to TRBJ2-7. This CDR3 is 16 amino acids long. Germline values: CDR1 LGHNA, CDR2 YSLEER. The CDR3 reads CASSLLAVGGSYEQYF.

This chain connects TRBV6-6 to TRBJ1-3. CDR1 and CDR2 from the germline V gene are MNHNY and SVGAGI (reference sequence). This CDR3 has 16 amino acids. CDR3 residues: CASDAADEVPGNTIYF.

The chain combines TRBV7-2 with TRBJ2-3. Germline V gene lookup returns CDR1 SGHTA and CDR2 FQGNSA. This CDR3 has 13 amino acids. This chain's CDR3 is CASSLVIVDTQYF.

The CDR3 sequence is CASSSGGGMNTEAFF. This chain connects TRBV7-9 to TRBJ1-1; absent DNA, TCRdb's TRBD1 call cannot be checked. The CDR3 has 15 amino acids. Germline CDR1 is SEHNR and CDR2 is FQNEAQ (reference sequence).

V is TRBV7-3 and J is TRBJ2-1; TCRdb's D call of TRBD1 is untestable without DNA. The germline V gene has CDR1 SGHTA and CDR2 FQGTGA. CDR3 length equals 15 residues. This CDR3 is CASGRLAGTYNEQFF.

V is TRBV20-1 and J is TRBJ2-3; TCRdb selects TRBD2, and the lack of DNA leaves this call unchecked. CDR3 size: 17 residues. In germline, CDR1 is DFQATT, CDR2 SNEGSKA (reference sequence). The chain's CDR3 is CSGLPSGGESSTDTQYF.

CDR3: CASSLALAGSEQYF. The rearrangement joins TRBV7-2 to TRBJ2-7; the TCRdb call, TRBD1, lacks DNA for checking. Germline-derived CDR1 and CDR2 are SGHTA and FQGNSA. The CDR3 loop spans 14 amino acids.

The V and J genes are TRBV6-5 and TRBJ2-3; TCRdb selects TRBD1, and the lack of DNA leaves this call unchecked. Germline V gives CDR1 MNHEY, CDR2 SVGAGI. CDR3 size: 15 residues. The CDR3 here is CASSYQDRGTDTQYF.

This sequence joins TRBV10-2 and TRBJ1-2. Germline V lookup: CDR1 WSHSY, CDR2 SAAADI. The length of the CDR3 is 15 residues. CDR3 region: CANRSQFGFLYGYTF.

The genes are TRBV29-1 and TRBJ2-7; no DNA is available, so the TRBD1 call from TCRdb remains unchecked. Germline loops: CDR1 SQVTM, CDR2 ANQGSEA. The length of the CDR3 is 13 residues. CDR3 region: CSARQGVFDEQYF.

The V and J genes are TRBV7-7 and TRBJ1-1; with no DNA, the TCRdb D assignment of TRBD1 cannot be verified. This CDR3 contains 15 residues. Per germline, CDR1 SSHAT and CDR2 FNYEAQ (reference sequence). The CDR3 spells CASSPWTGRETEAFF.

The rearrangement joins TRBV9 to TRBJ2-6; the TCRdb D gene call, TRBD2, has no DNA to confirm it. Per the germline V gene, CDR1 is SGDLS and CDR2 is YYNGEE. The CDR3 has 16 residues. The CDR3 reads CASSDASGGAVKVLTF. Filled out from reference TRBV9 and TRBJ2-6, the complete variable domain reads DSGVTQTPKHLITATGQRVTLRCSPRSGDLSVYWYQQSLDQGLQFLIQYYNGEERAKGNILERFSAQQFPDLHSELNLSSLELGDSALYFCASSDASGGAVKVLTFGAGSRLTVL.